This T cell receptor (beta chain) came from a study of T cell changes during pregnancy in multiple sclerosis. CDR3 length: 17 residues. CDR1 is SNHLY, CDR2 FYNNEI, per germline. Trimming cost V 3 bases and J 8 bases, with 20 bases left between them. Some clones are missing from TCRdb's copy, which holds only in-frame ones; the method was immunoSEQ multiplex PCR. The sample has tens of thousands of clones, 90% to 95% seen once; the top ten hold less than 5.5%. The chain carries TRBV2 and TRBJ1-6, with D possibly matching TRBD1 (6 bases). Material: CD8+ T cells from peripheral blood mononuclear cells, obtained before pregnancy. The TCR sequence derives from a female donor with multiple sclerosis, enrolled in a pregnancy study. The CDR3 DNA reads TGTGCCAGCAGTGACCTACAGGGTTCAGGGTATTATTCACCCCTCCACTTT. It codes for CASSDLQGSGYYSPLHF.